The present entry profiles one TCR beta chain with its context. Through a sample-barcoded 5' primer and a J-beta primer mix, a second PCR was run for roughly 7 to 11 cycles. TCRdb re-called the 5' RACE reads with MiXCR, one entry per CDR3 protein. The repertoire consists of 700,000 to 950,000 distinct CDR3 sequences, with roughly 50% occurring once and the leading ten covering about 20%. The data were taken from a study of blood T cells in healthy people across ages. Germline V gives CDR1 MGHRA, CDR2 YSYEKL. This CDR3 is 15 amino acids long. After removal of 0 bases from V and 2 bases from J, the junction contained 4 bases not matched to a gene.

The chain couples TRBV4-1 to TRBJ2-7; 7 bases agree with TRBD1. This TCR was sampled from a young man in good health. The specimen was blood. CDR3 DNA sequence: TGCGCCAGCAGCCAAGAAGGGGACAGCACCTACGAGCAGTACTTC. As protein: CASSQEGDSTYEQYF.